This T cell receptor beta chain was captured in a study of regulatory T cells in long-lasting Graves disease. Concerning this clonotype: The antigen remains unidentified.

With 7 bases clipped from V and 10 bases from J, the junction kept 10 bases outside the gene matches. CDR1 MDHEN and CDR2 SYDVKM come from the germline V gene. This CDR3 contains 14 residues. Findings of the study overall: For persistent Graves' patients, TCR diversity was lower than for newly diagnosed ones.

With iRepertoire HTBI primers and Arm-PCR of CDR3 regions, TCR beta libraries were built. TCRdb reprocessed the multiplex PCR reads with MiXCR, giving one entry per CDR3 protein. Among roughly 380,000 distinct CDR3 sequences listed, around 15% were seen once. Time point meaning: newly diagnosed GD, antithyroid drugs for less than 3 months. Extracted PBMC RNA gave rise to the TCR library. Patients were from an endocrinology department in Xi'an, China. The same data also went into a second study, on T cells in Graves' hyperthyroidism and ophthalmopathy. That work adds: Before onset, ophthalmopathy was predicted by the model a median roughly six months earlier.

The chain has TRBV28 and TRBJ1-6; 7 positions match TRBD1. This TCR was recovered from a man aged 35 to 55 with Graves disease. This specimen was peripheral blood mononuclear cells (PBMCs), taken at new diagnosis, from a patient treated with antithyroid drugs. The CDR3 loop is CASIKDRALSPLHF. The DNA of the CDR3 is TGTGCCAGCATCAAAGACAGGGCCCTGTCACCCCTCCACTTT.